This T cell receptor beta chain was identified in a study of shared clonotypes between healthy human individuals (TCRdb year 2020). For the study in its entirety: The cohort included a few men and two women between 18 and 49 years of age. To estimate repertoire size and how much clonotype sharing occurs between individuals, the study deeply sequenced the blood TCR repertoires of five healthy adults. For each donor, three plates each were used for CD4 naive and CD4 memory, two plates were used for CD8 naive, and one plate was used for CD8 memory. To increase sequencing depth and limit assay-specific biases, TCR repertoire library preparation and sequencing were carried out by different laboratories using diverse techniques. Per donor, leukapheresis produced somewhere between about 0.94 and 8.9 billion PBMCs. Study-wide findings and limitations: Because the study included only a small number of donors, the genetic and exposure-history diversity represented was limited. Pairwise subsampling indicated that sequencing depth was expected to affect the degree of clonotype sharing among donors. Naive subsets generally had larger estimated clonotype richness than memory subsets. Compared with non-shared clonotypes, the clonotypes found in all four sorted-subset donors had higher generation probabilities. Sampling was restricted to blood, and TCR repertoires in tissues likely differ from the TCR repertoires found in blood. Across four donors, 4.5% to 6.5% of naive CD4, 3.5% of naive CD8, approximately 2.5% of memory CD4, and over 0.35% of memory CD8 clonotypes were shared. Rarefaction of sorted-subset datasets indicated incomplete sequencing despite the large sequencing depth.

Notes on this clone: Its binding antigen is unknown. No clone much larger than this one lies a single base away; base qualities are absent.

There are 12 amino acids in the CDR3, from cysteine to phenylalanine inclusive. Left in the record is the CDR3 DNA by itself, 36 bases read in frame from the first base. The germline V gene encodes CDR1 MNHEY and CDR2 SVGAGI. The V and J ends are trimmed by 8 bases and 0 bases, leaving 7 bases between them. Using the deep immunoSEQ assay, multiplex PCR amplified TCR CDR3 regions from genomic DNA. For each cell subset, the extracted genomic DNA was distributed evenly across all wells of several immunoSEQ 96-well plates, and each plate served as one replicate. For sorted subsets, each replicate PCR was loaded with approximately 190 ng genomic DNA, equivalent to 30,000 to 35,000 T cell genomes. Purified libraries were measured with a Qubit 3.0 fluorometer, size-checked on a Bioanalyzer 2100, and measured again with the KAPA Library Quantification kit. Each immunoSEQ 96-well plate was sequenced on its own single-read 150-cycle Illumina NextSeq 550 flow cell. The authors' pipeline ran thus. The immunoSEQ output contained only junctional sequences without quality scores, so filtering could not match that applied to full-length reads. To assign V/J genes and CDR3, sequences were annotated using PyIR, a Python wrapper for IgBLAST v1.9, with IMGT germline references. Reads with weak V/J assignments (E-value above 1e-6), missing CDR3, stop codons, out-of-frame junctions, or ambiguous translated residues were removed. A V3J clonotype was defined by an identical inferred V gene, J gene, and CDR3 amino acid sequence. The percentage overlap between two repertoires was calculated by dividing the number of shared unique clonotypes by the size of the smaller repertoire. RTK rarefaction, the Chao1 estimator, and Recon v2.1 estimates of unobserved clonotypes were used to assess repertoire richness. Generation probabilities were computed with OLGA for all TCRbeta clonotypes obtained by the gDNA method from a handful of donors. Here the immuneACCESS table is served through TCRdb, limited to in-frame sequences with V and J called. Missing clones are a known gap in these copies; in checked studies unresolved V genes cover under half, and the rest lacks a known reason. V, J and clone size derive from that table, while D and trimming were established from the DNA sequence. The sample contains around 2.1 million clones, around 95% of them found a single time. Approximately 0.13% of the sample goes to the ten largest clones.

Healthy HIV-negative adults with no recently reported acute infections or vaccinations were included as donors. All donors were Caucasian adults living in Nashville, Tennessee, USA. CD4+ T cells were enriched by magnetic negative selection; naive cells were then positively selected on CD45RA, and the negative fraction formed the memory subset. Blood was obtained by leukapheresis, after which PBMCs were separated by Ficoll-Histopaque density gradient centrifugation and cryopreserved in liquid nitrogen vapor phase. Analytical flow cytometry was used to check the purity and quantity of every magnetically sorted T cell population. Each sorted fraction had its genomic DNA isolated and then quantified by UV absorbance on a Nanodrop 2000c.

The V and J segments used are TRBV6-5 and TRBJ2-5, and possibly TRBD2, on 6 matching bases. This receptor was taken from a man aged 18 to 35 in good health. The sequenced material came from naive CD4+ T cells sorted from blood. Per the publication, the cell subset or site label means: CD45RA+ positively selected. CDR3 loop: CASGGDQETQYF. The base sequence is TGTGCCAGCGGCGGGGACCAAGAGACCCAGTACTTC.